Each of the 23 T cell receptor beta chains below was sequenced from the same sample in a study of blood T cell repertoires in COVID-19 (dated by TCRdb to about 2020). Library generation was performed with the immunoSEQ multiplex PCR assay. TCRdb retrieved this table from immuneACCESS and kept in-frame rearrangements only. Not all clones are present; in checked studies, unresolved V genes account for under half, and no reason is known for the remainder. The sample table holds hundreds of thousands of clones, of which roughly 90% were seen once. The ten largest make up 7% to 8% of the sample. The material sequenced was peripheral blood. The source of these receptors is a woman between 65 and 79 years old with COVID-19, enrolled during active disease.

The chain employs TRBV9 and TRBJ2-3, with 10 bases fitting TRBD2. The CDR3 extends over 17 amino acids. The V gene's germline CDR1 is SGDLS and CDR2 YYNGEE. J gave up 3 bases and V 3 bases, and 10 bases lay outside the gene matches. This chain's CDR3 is CASSAQTTSGLTDTQYF. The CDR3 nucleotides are TGTGCCAGCAGCGCCCAAACGACTAGCGGGTTGACAGATACGCAGTATTTT.

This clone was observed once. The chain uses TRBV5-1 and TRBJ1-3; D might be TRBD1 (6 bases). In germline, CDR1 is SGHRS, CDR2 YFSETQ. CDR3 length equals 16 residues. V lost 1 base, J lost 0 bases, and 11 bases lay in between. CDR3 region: CASSLQGPSSGNTIYF. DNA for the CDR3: TGCGCCAGCAGCTTGCAGGGGCCTAGCTCTGGAAACACCATATATTTT.

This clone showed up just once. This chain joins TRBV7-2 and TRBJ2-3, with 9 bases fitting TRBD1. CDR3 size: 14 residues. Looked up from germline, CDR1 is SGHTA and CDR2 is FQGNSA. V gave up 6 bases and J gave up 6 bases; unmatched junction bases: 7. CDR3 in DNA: TGTGCCAGCAGGATGGGACAGGGTTTCGATACGCAGTATTTT. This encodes CASRMGQGFDTQYF.

The chain's CDR3 is CASSGTGYGNSPLHF. CDR3 coding DNA: TGTGCCAGCAGTGGTACGGGATACGGTAATTCACCCCTCCACTTT. This chain uses TRBV2 with TRBJ1-6; D is unclear. Germline loops: CDR1 SNHLY, CDR2 FYNNEI. The CDR3 has 15 residues. V lost 4 bases and J lost 6, with 13 bases in between.

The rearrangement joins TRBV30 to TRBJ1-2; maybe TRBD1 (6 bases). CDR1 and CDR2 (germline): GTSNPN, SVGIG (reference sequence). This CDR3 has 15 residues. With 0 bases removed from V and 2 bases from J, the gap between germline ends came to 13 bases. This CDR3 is CAWSVRDTSNYGYTF. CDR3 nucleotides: TGTGCCTGGAGTGTAAGGGACACCTCGAACTATGGCTACACCTTC. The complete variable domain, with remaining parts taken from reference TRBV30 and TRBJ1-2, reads SQTIHQWPATLVQPVGSPLSLECTVEGTSNPNLYWYRQAAGRGLQLLFYSVGIGQISSEVPQNLSASRPQDRQFILSSKKLLLSDSGFYLCAWSVRDTSNYGYTFGSGTRLTVV.

The CDR3 DNA sequence: TGTGCCAGCAGTGAATGGGGGGGGAGCACTGAAGCTTTCTTT. It encodes CASSEWGGSTEAFF. This chain joins TRBV6-1 and TRBJ1-1, with D possibly matching TRBD1 (5 bases). The CDR3 spans 14 residues. Germline loops: CDR1 MNHNS, CDR2 SASEGT. V was shortened by 2 bases and J by 4 bases, with 11 bases between the two germline ends.

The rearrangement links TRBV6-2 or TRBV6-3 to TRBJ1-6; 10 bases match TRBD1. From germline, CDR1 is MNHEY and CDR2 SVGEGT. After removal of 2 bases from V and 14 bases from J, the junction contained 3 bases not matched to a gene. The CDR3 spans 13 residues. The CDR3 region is CASSYGQGGSLHF. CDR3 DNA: TGTGCCAGCAGTTACGGACAGGGGGGATCCCTCCACTTT.

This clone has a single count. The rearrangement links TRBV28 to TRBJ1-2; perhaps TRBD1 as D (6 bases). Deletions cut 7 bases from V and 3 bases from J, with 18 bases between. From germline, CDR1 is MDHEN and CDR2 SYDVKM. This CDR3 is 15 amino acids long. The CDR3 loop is CASTNMGSGDYGYTF. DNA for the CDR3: TGTGCCAGCACCAACATGGGATCAGGGGACTATGGCTACACCTTC.

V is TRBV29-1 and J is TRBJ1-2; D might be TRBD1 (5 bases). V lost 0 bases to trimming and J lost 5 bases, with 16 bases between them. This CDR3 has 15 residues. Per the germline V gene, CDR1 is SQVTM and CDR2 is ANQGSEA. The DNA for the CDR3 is TGCAGCGTTGAAGATCCGAAGGGGTTCAAGTATGGCTACACCTTC. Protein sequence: CSVEDPKGFKYGYTF.

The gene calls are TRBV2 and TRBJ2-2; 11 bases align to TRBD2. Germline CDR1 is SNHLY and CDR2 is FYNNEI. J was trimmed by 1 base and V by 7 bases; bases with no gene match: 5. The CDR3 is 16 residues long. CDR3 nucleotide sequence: TGTGCCAGCAAATACGGACTAGCGGGGAACACCGGGGAGCTGTTTTTT. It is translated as CASKYGLAGNTGELFF. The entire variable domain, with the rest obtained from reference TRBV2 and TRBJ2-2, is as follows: EPEVTQTPSHQVTQMGQEVILRCVPISNHLYFYWYRQILGQKVEFLVSFYNNEISEKSEIFDDQFSVERPDGSNFTLKIRSTKLEDSAMYFCASKYGLAGNTGELFFGEGSRLTVL.

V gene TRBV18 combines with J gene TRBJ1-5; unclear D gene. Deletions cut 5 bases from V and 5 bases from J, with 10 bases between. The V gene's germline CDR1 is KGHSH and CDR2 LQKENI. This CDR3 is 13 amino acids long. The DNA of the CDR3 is TGTGCCAGCTCAAGGGAGAAGGATCAGCCCCAGCATTTT. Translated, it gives CASSREKDQPQHF.

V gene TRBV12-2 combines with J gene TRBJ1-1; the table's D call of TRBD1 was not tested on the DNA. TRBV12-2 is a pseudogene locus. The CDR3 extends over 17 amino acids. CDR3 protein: CASRLVGGTGRGTEAFF. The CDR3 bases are TGTGCAAGTCGCTTAGTAGGTGGGACAGGGAGGGGCACTGAAGCTTTCTTT.

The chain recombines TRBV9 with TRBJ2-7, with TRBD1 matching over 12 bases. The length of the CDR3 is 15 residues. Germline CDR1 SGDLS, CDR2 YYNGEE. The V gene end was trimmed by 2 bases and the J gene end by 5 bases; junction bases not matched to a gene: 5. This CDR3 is CASSVTGTGGDEQYF. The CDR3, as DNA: TGTGCCAGCAGCGTGACCGGGACAGGGGGCGACGAGCAGTACTTC.

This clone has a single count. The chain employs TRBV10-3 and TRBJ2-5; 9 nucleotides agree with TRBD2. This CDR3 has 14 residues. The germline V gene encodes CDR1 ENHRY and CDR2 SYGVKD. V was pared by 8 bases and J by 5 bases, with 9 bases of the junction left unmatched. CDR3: CAISPSGVGETQYF. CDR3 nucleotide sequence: TGTGCCATCTCGCCTAGCGGGGTGGGGGAGACCCAGTACTTC.

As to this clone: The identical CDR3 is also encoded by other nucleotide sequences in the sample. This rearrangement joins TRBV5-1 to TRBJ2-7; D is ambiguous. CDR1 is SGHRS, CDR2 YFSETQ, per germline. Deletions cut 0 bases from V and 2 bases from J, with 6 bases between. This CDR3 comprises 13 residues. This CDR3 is CASSLDRAYEQYF. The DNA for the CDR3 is TGCGCCAGCAGCTTGGACAGAGCCTACGAGCAGTACTTC.

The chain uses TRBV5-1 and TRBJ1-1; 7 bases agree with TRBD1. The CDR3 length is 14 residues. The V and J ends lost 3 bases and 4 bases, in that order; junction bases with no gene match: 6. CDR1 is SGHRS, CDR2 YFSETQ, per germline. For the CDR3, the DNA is TGCGCCAGCAGCTCAGCATCAGGGGGCACTGAAGCTTTCTTT. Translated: CASSSASGGTEAFF.

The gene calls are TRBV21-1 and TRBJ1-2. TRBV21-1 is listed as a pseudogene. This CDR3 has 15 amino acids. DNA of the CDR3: TGTGCCAGCAGCAAATCGGGAAACTATAACTATGGCTACACCTTC. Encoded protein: CASSKSGNYNYGYTF.

The CDR3, as DNA: TGTGCCAGCAGTGAAAGCGGGGGGGCCATAACAGATACGCAGTATTTT. As protein: CASSESGGAITDTQYF. V and J are TRBV2 and TRBJ2-3; 10 bases map to TRBD2. CDR3 length: 16 residues. CDR1 and CDR2 (germline): SNHLY, FYNNEI. With V trimmed by 2 bases and J by 3 bases, 5 bases remained unmatched.

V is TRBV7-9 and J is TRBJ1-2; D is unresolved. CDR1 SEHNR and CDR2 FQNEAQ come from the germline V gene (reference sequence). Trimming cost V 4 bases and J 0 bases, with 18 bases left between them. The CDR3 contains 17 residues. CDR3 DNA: TGTGCCAGCAGCTCCCTAGTCCCCCGGCGGGCTAACTATGGCTACACCTTC. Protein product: CASSSLVPRRANYGYTF.

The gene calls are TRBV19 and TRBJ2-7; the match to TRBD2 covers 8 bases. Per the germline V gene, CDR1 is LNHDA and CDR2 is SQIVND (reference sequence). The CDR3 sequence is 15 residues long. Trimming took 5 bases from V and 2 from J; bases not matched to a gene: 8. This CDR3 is CASSASTSDTYEQYF. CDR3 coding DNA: TGTGCCAGTAGTGCGTCGACTAGCGATACCTACGAGCAGTACTTC.

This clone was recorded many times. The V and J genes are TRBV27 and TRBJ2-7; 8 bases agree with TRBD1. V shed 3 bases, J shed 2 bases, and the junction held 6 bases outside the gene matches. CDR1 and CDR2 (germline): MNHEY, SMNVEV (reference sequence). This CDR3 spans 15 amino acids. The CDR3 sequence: CASSFRLGQAYEQYF. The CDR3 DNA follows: TGTGCCAGCAGTTTCCGCCTGGGACAGGCCTACGAGCAGTACTTC.

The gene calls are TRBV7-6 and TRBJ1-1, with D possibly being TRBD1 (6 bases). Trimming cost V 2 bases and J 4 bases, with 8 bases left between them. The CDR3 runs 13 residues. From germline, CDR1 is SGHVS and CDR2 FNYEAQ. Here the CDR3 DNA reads TGTGCCAGCAGCTTAAGAGGGGGCACTGAAGCTTTCTTT. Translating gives CASSLRGGTEAFF.

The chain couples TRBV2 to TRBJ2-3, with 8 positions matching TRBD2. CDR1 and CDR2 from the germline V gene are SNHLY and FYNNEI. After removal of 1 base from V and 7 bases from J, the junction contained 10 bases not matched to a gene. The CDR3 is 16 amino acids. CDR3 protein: CASSEGTSSTGNTQYF. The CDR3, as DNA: TGTGCCAGCAGTGAAGGGACTAGCTCAACCGGGAATACGCAGTATTTT. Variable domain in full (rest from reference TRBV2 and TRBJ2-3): EPEVTQTPSHQVTQMGQEVILRCVPISNHLYFYWYRQILGQKVEFLVSFYNNEISEKSEIFDDQFSVERPDGSNFTLKIRSTKLEDSAMYFCASSEGTSSTGNTQYFGPGTRLTVL.